These T cell receptor beta chains were read from a single sample in a study of CD8 T cells in ankylosing spondylitis. TCRdb independently ran MiXCR on the 5' RACE reads; one entry per CDR3 protein. The sample yields around 250,000 distinct CDR3 sequences, roughly 10% seen once. Input material: blood, either unsorted or a sorted T cell fraction (not recorded which). The receptor source for this set is a male donor with ankylosing spondylitis or in good health (not recorded which). The CDR3 runs from the conserved cysteine through the conserved F or W. The order of the fields is V gene, D gene, J gene, clone size, CDR3 protein, CDR3 DNA. A D gene is named only where the DNA matches it firmly. The size field reads once, few, many or a size class.

>TRBV6-1|-|TRBJ1-1|many
CASRPGTQLFGLAFF
TGTGCCAGCAGACCCGGGACACAGCTATTTGGTTTGGCTTTCTTT
>TRBV7-2|TRBD2|TRBJ2-3|few
CASSSGTSGRADTQYF
TGTGCCAGCAGCTCCGGGACTAGCGGCCGGGCAGATACGCAGTATTTT
>TRBV20-1|TRBD1|TRBJ2-7|many
CSARDLTGVHEQYF
TGCAGTGCTAGAGATCTGACAGGGGTCCACGAGCAGTACTTC
>TRBV6-1|TRBD1|TRBJ2-3|many
CASSDDRGTTDTQYF
TGTGCCAGCAGTGACGACAGGGGAACGACAGATACGCAGTATTTT
>TRBV20-1|-|TRBJ2-7|many
CSARERDWSSYEQYF
TGCAGTGCTCGTGAACGCGACTGGAGCTCCTACGAGCAGTACTTC
>TRBV5-6|-|TRBJ2-2|few
CASSLGMNTGELFF
TGTGCCAGCAGTCTCGGAATGAACACCGGGGAGCTGTTTTTT
>TRBV20-1|-|TRBJ1-1|many
CSAVRRMNTEAFF
TGCAGTGCTGTACGTCGAATGAACACTGAAGCTTTCTTT
>TRBV29-1|-|TRBJ2-4|many
CSVEQPLGAKNIQYF
TGCAGCGTTGAACAGCCCCTGGGCGCCAAAAACATTCAGTACTTC
>TRBV28|-|TRBJ2-3|many
CASRLSADTQYF
TGTGCCAGCAGACTGTCGGCAGATACGCAGTATTTT
>TRBV2|TRBD1|TRBJ1-5|few
CASNGQVNQPQHF
TGTGCCAGCAACGGACAGGTCAATCAGCCCCAGCATTTT
>TRBV7-9|-|TRBJ2-3|few
CASSRPQGTDTQYF
TGTGCCAGCAGTCGCCCACAGGGAACAGATACGCAGTATTTT
>TRBV6-1|TRBD1|TRBJ1-3|many
CASRPLTTGGNTIYF
TGTGCCAGCAGACCCCTCACGACAGGGGGAAACACCATATATTTT
>TRBV12-3/TRBV12-4|TRBD2|TRBJ2-3|many
CASSGGLAKGIGQYF
TGTGCCAGCAGTGGGGGACTAGCTAAGGGCATCGGGCAGTATTTT
>TRBV13|TRBD2|TRBJ2-1|many
CASRLAGGPVEQFF
TGTGCCAGCCGACTAGCGGGGGGGCCAGTAGAGCAGTTCTTC
>TRBV5-1|TRBD1|TRBJ1-2|many
CASREDRESGYTF
TGCGCCAGCAGGGAGGACAGGGAATCTGGCTACACCTTC
>TRBV4-1|-|TRBJ2-7|many
CASSPLPGGVHEQYF
TGCGCCAGCAGCCCATTGCCGGGTGGGGTTCACGAGCAGTACTTC